The 27 T cell receptor beta chains below were found in one sample sequenced in a study of tumor and adjacent non-tumor tissue in lung cancer. The library came from three nested PCR rounds adapted from ARM-PCR protocols. A single record per CDR3 protein comes from TCRdb applying MiXCR to the multiplex PCR reads. The sample lists 50,000 to 60,000 distinct CDR3 sequences, 60% to 80% occurring once. The template was RNA from unsorted bulk tissue. More than 3 cm separated this lung sample from the edge of the tumor. Sequencing input: distant non-tumor lung tissue. The source of these receptors is a woman aged 60 to 75 with non-small cell lung cancer.

As regards this clonotype: The missing conserved phenylalanine or tryptophan at the end of this CDR3 makes a read error likely. The CDR3 nucleotides are TGTGCCACGAGTGATTCTAGCGGGATAGCTGGGGCCAACGTACTGACTCTC. It codes for CATSDSSGIAGANVLTL. The rearrangement joins TRBV24-1 to TRBJ2-6; 9 positions match TRBD2. CDR3 length equals 17 residues. Germline assignment: CDR1 KGHDR and CDR2 SFDVKD.

About this clonotype: The junction departs from the called germline gene at one end, perhaps through a read error. V usage is TRBV11-3 and J usage is TRBJ2-7; D possibly corresponds to TRBD2 (5 bases). This CDR3 region has 14 residues. Germline V gives CDR1 SGHNT, CDR2 YENEEA. This CDR3 reads CASSLDTGTYGQYF. CDR3 coding DNA: TGTGCCAGCAGTTTAGATACGGGAACCTACGGGCAGTATTTC.

Turning to this clonotype: The junction and the germline gene differ at one end; a read error may be behind it. The V and J genes are TRBV28 and TRBJ1-4; D might be TRBD1 (5 bases). The V gene's germline CDR1 is MDHEN and CDR2 SYDVKM. The CDR3 is 17 amino acids. CDR3 bases: TGTACCAGCAGTTTGCACATCAAGGGGACTCGCCCGGAAAAACTGCTTTTT. This codes for CTSSLHIKGTRPEKLLF.

This CDR3 reads CASNTGQGSCYTF. CDR3 DNA sequence: TGTGCCAGCAATACGGGACAGGGGTCCTGCTACACCTTC. This rearrangement joins TRBV6-2 or TRBV6-3 to TRBJ1-2; 10 bases are a match to TRBD1. The CDR3 has 13 amino acids. V was clipped by 7 bases and J by 9 bases; unmatched bases: 8. Germline CDR1 and CDR2: MNHEY and SVGEGT.

The chain is built from TRBV6-5 and TRBJ1-1; TRBD1 is a possible D gene (6 bases). The germline V gene has CDR1 MNHEY and CDR2 SVGAGI. CDR3 length equals 15 residues. The V end was cut by 2 bases, the J end by 5 bases, with 15 bases between. CDR3 loop: CASSYGGGPATEAFF. The CDR3 nucleotides read TGTGCCAGCAGTTACGGGGGCGGGCCGGCTACTGAAGCTTTCTTT.

Concerning this clonotype: Given a much more abundant clone one base away, this may be a read error. The chain combines TRBV7-9 with TRBJ2-7, with D perhaps given as TRBD1 or TRBD2 (7 bases each). Germline V gene lookup returns CDR1 SEHNR and CDR2 FQNEAQ (reference sequence). CDR3 length: 14 amino acids. The CDR3 coding sequence is TGTGACACAAGGAGGGACAGCGGGGCTTACGAGCAGTACTTC. The encoded protein is CDTRRDSGAYEQYF.

The chain uses TRBV4-3 and TRBJ2-7; unclear D gene. V dropped 6 bases and J dropped 6 bases, with 18 bases sitting between them. This CDR3 has 14 residues. CDR1 and CDR2 (germline): LGHNA, YSLEER. The CDR3 loop reads CASSQALFPLEQYF. The DNA for the CDR3 is TGCGCCAGCAGTCAGGCCCTATTCCCTCTCGAGCAGTACTTC.

Points on this clonotype: The CDR3 does not end in the conserved phenylalanine or tryptophan, so this is likely a read error. The chain combines TRBV29-1 with TRBJ2-3; weak D call: TRBD2 (5 bases). Trimming cost V 6 bases and J 3 bases, with 19 bases left between them. From germline, CDR1 is SQVTM and CDR2 ANQGSEA. The length of the CDR3 is 15 residues. The DNA of the CDR3 is TGCAGCGTATCAGGTATCGGGGTTTGGACAGATACGCAGTATTAT. Residues: CSVSGIGVWTDTQYY.

To note about this clonotype: This CDR3 is missing its conserved last phenylalanine or tryptophan, likely due to a read error. The chain links TRBV6-5 to TRBJ2-7; D gene unclear. This CDR3 region has 15 residues. Germline CDR1 MNHEY, CDR2 SVGAGI. In DNA, the CDR3 is TGTGCCAGCAGCTACTCTTCAAGTGCACTGTACGATCAGTACATC. It translates to CASSYSSSALYDQYI.

Note on this clonotype: The CDR3 end shows no conserved phenylalanine or tryptophan, and so a read error is likely. The chain links TRBV12-3 or TRBV12-4 to TRBJ2-3; D is perhaps TRBD2 (6 bases). The CDR3 has 15 amino acids. V lost 6 bases and J lost 8, with 21 bases in between. The CDR3 nucleotides are TGTGCCAGCAGCCTAGCGAACGACTATTCCGGTACGCAGTATTTG. Its protein product is CASSLANDYSGTQYL.

This clonotype has more than one count but fewer than ten. This chain links TRBV6-2 or TRBV6-3 with TRBJ1-6, with unresolved D. V lost 7 bases, J lost 7 bases, and 14 bases lay in between. CDR1 is MNHEY and CDR2 is SVGEGT in the germline V gene. The CDR3 spans 14 residues. The CDR3 bases are TGTGCCAGCAAGCTGAGAGGCACAAATTCACCCCTCCACTTT. This translates into CASKLRGTNSPLHF.

About this clonotype itself: One end of the junction varies from germline; a read error may be responsible. The genes are TRBV6-5 and TRBJ2-7; D call uncertain. Germline CDR1 is MNHEY and CDR2 is SVGAGI. There are 17 residues in the CDR3. CDR3 sequence (DNA): TGTGCCAGTCGCCCCACACTTAGAGCGACCCTGACCTACGATCAGTACTTC. Amino acid sequence: CASRPTLRATLTYDQYF.

With respect to this clonotype: One end of the junction does not line up with germline, which may come from a read error. This chain links TRBV4-3 with TRBJ1-1; perhaps TRBD1 as D (5 bases). In germline, CDR1 is LGHNA, CDR2 YSLEER. This CDR3 has 16 amino acids. The DNA of the CDR3 is TGCGCCAGCAGCCAAGGGGCGGCGGGGGAGAACACTGAAGCTTCCTTT. It codes for CASSQGAAGENTEASF.

The gene calls are TRBV29-1 and TRBJ2-3; TRBD2 matches 12 bases. CDR1 and CDR2 from the germline V gene are SQVTM and ANQGSEA. V shed 2 bases and J 12 bases; nucleotides not matched to a gene: 15. This CDR3 is built from 16 residues. The DNA for the CDR3 is TGCAGCGTTGAAACGCCTAGCGGGAGGGCCCCAGATATACAGTATTTT. This codes for CSVETPSGRAPDIQYF.

This clonotype turned up a few times. In this CDR3 the conserved last residue, phenylalanine or tryptophan, is missing, so a read error is likely. V is TRBV20-1 and J is TRBJ1-5; no clear D. V was pared by 6 bases and J by 2 bases, with 5 bases between. The CDR3 is 11 residues long. Germline V gene lookup returns CDR1 DFQATT and CDR2 SNEGSKA (reference sequence). The CDR3 loop is CSAAGNQPQHS. As DNA, the CDR3 is TGCAGTGCAGCGGGCAATCAGCCCCAGCATTCT.

This clonotype was found once. An end of the junction differs from the germline gene, which may be a read error. This chain connects TRBV12-3 or TRBV12-4 to TRBJ1-1; TRBD1 is a possible D gene (6 bases). The CDR3 has 14 residues. The CDR3 nucleotides read TGTGTCAGCAGTCGGAGACTCCAGGGGCTTGGAGCTTTCTTT. Translated, it gives CVSSRRLQGLGAFF.

As regards this clonotype: This CDR3 fails to terminate in the conserved phenylalanine or tryptophan, so it likely reflects a read error. The chain couples TRBV6-2 or TRBV6-3 to TRBJ1-1; D is possibly TRBD1 (5 bases). V dropped 2 bases and J dropped 1 base, with 8 bases sitting between them. CDR1 is MNHEY and CDR2 is SVGEGT in the germline V gene. The CDR3 covers 14 residues. In DNA, the CDR3 is TGTGCCAGCAGTTACCTTACAGGGAACACTGAAGCTTTCGTT. This codes for CASSYLTGNTEAFV.

Turning to this clonotype: The CDR3 ends on some other residue instead of the conserved phenylalanine or tryptophan, so this is likely a read error. The V call is TRBV6-6, the J call TRBJ2-5; 9 positions match TRBD1. This CDR3 has 13 residues. CDR1 MNHNY and CDR2 SVGAGI come from the germline V gene (reference sequence). CDR3 residues: CVSIRTGAETQYL. CDR3 DNA sequence: TGTGTCAGCATTAGGACAGGGGCAGAGACCCAGTACTTA.

Note on this clonotype: Its ends do not fully match the called genes, so a read error is possible. This sequence joins TRBV7-9 and TRBJ1-1; D is undetermined. CDR3 length equals 11 residues. Germline assignment: CDR1 SEHNR and CDR2 FQNEAQ (reference sequence). CDR3 sequence: CAISLGGRTFF. CDR3 DNA sequence: TGTGCCATCAGCTTAGGCGGACGGACTTTCTTT.

This clonotype was seen repeatedly, ten times or more. The rearrangement joins TRBV30 to TRBJ1-2, with a possible D match to TRBD1 (6 bases). This CDR3 has 15 residues. Germline V gene sequence: CDR1 GTSNPN, CDR2 SVGIG (reference sequence). Trimming removed 0 bases from V and 3 bases from J, with 14 bases in between. The CDR3 loop is CAWSVRGAQDYGYTF. CDR3 sequence (DNA): TGTGCCTGGAGTGTAAGGGGGGCGCAAGACTATGGCTACACCTTC. The complete variable domain, with remaining parts taken from reference TRBV30 and TRBJ1-2, reads SQTIHQWPATLVQPVGSPLSLECTVEGTSNPNLYWYRQAAGRGLQLLFYSVGIGQISSEVPQNLSASRPQDRQFILSSKKLLLSDSGFYLCAWSVRGAQDYGYTFGSGTRLTVV.

Concerning this clonotype: The conserved final phenylalanine or tryptophan is absent from the CDR3, which likely points to a read error. The V gene is TRBV6-1, the J gene TRBJ2-5, with D perhaps TRBD1 or TRBD2 (5 bases each). Germline V lookup: CDR1 MNHNS, CDR2 SASEGT. Between the trimmed V and J ends, which lost 5 bases and 4 bases, there was a span of 14 bases. The CDR3 has 14 amino acids. The DNA of the CDR3 is TGTGCCAGCAGTTCGGGACGGTGGGGAGAGACCCAGTACGTC. As protein: CASSSGRWGETQYV.

The V call is TRBV4-3, the J call TRBJ2-1; D gene unclear. Germline V CDR1 and CDR2: LGHNA, YSLEER. The CDR3 has 15 residues. V was shortened by 4 bases and J by 0 bases, with 10 bases between the two germline ends. This CDR3 reads CASSLDLISYNEQFF. CDR3 bases: TGCGCCAGCAGCCTAGATCTGATCTCCTACAATGAGCAGTTCTTC.

For this clonotype: At one end, the junction sequence differs from germline, possibly due to a read error. The J gene is TRBJ2-3, the V gene TRBV6-5; D is perhaps TRBD1 (6 bases). The CDR3 runs to 15 residues. From germline, CDR1 is MNHEY and CDR2 SVGAGI. The CDR3 is CANSYATGYTDTQYF. As DNA, the CDR3 is TGTGCCAACAGTTACGCGACAGGATACACAGATACGCAGTATTTT.

This clonotype was counted ten times or more. The V gene is TRBV19, the J gene TRBJ2-5; 7 bases fit TRBD1. Losses at the gene ends were 6 bases for V and 3 bases for J; bases not matched to a gene: 1. The CDR3 is made up of 12 amino acids. Germline CDR1 LNHDA, CDR2 SQIVND (reference sequence). CDR3 protein: CASSRGKETQYF. CDR3 coding DNA: TGTGCCAGTAGCAGGGGGAAAGAGACCCAGTACTTC.

Concerning this clonotype itself: Mismatch with germline at one junction end may stem from a read error. The chain uses TRBV11-2 and TRBJ1-2; D is uncertain. Germline assignment: CDR1 SGHAT and CDR2 FQNNGV. The CDR3 is 14 amino acids. The CDR3 sequence: CTSSDTEANYGYTF. The CDR3 bases are TGTACCAGCAGCGATACAGAGGCTAACTATGGCTACACCTTC. Full variable domain (missing parts from reference TRBV11-2 and TRBJ1-2): EAGVAQSPRYKIIEKRQSVAFWCNPISGHATLYWYQQILGQGPKLLIQFQNNGVVDDSQLPKDRFSAERLKGVDSTLKIQPAKLEDSAVYLCTSSDTEANYGYTFGSGTRLTVV.

Regarding this clonotype: This could be a read error, since a much larger clone is one nucleotide away. The chain recombines TRBV28 with TRBJ2-1; 14 bases align to TRBD2. The CDR3 length is 16 residues. CDR1 and CDR2 from the germline V gene are MDHEN and SYDVKM. The CDR3 bases are TGTGCCATCAGTTTCGGTGGGACTAGCGGGAGAGGTGAGCAGTTCTTC. It translates to CAISFGGTSGRGEQFF.

The V call is TRBV4-2, the J call TRBJ2-2; the match to TRBD2 covers 7 bases. This CDR3 region has 17 residues. Germline assignment: CDR1 LGHNA and CDR2 YNFKEQ. V was clipped by 4 bases and J by 2 bases; unmatched bases: 10. The CDR3 coding sequence is TGTGCCAGCAGCCCGTGCGGGGCTAGCGGAAACACCGGGGAGCTGTTTTTT. Encoded protein: CASSPCGASGNTGELFF.